Only a few counts were recorded for the clone carrying this T cell receptor (beta chain). The CDR3 totals 12 residues. The V end was cut by 5 bases, the J end by 5 bases, with 9 bases between. Germline assignment: CDR1 SQVTM and CDR2 ANQGSEA. This entry comes from a study of T cells in Graves' hyperthyroidism and ophthalmopathy. The investigators amplified TCR beta CDR3 regions from RNA transcripts. HTBI primers were employed in a first-round RT-PCR of the TCR CDR3. TCRdb used MiXCR to reprocess the multiplex PCR reads, holding one entry per CDR3 protein. This sample yields 450,000 to 700,000 distinct CDR3 sequences, of which around 46% are seen a single time; over 15% belongs to the top ten.

Sequenced material: peripheral blood or thyroid tissue (not recorded which). V gene TRBV29-1 combines with J gene TRBJ2-2, with a possible D match to TRBD2 (6 bases). The receptor was isolated from an adult woman with Graves' disease, either hyperthyroidism or ophthalmopathy (not recorded which). This CDR3 is CSVPLATGELFF. CDR3 DNA: TGCAGCGTTCCTCTAGCGACCGGGGAGCTGTTTTTT.